This passage covers 17 T cell receptor beta chains from one sample sequenced in a study of cytotoxic CD8 clonotypes in ibrutinib-treated CLL. This table comes from immunoSEQ multiplex PCR, and its TCRdb copy is limited to in-frame clones, with some not included. This sample yields 30,000 to 40,000 clones, of which just over 70% are seen a single time; over 9.5% belongs to the top ten. This material consisted of PBMCs, taken at disease progression, from a patient treated with ibrutinib. These receptors all stem from a human donor with chronic lymphocytic leukemia.

A single count supports this clone. The J gene is TRBJ2-7, the V gene TRBV5-1, with TRBD2 matching 8 bases. The CDR3 is 16 residues long. V lost 0 bases, J lost 4 bases, and 9 bases stayed unmatched. Per germline, CDR1 SGHRS and CDR2 YFSETQ. The CDR3 nucleotides are TGCGCCAGCAGCTTGGGGTCGGTACTAGCGGAATACGAGCAGTACTTC. Translated, it gives CASSLGSVLAEYEQYF.

This clone was recorded a few times. The rearrangement uses TRBV27 and TRBJ2-1, with TRBD1 as a possible D gene (6 bases). The CDR3 spans 13 residues. V lost 1 base and J 9 bases, leaving 10 bases between the germline ends. From germline, CDR1 is MNHEY and CDR2 SMNVEV (reference sequence). The CDR3 loop reads CASSLYRVTEQFF. CDR3 in DNA: TGTGCCAGCAGTTTATACAGGGTGACTGAGCAGTTCTTC.

This clone was detected a few times. This chain links TRBV18 with TRBJ1-5, with D perhaps matching TRBD1 (6 bases). In germline, CDR1 is KGHSH, CDR2 LQKENI. V lost 2 bases and J 5 bases, leaving 7 bases between the germline ends. The CDR3 consists of 13 residues. The CDR3 reads CASSPRGDQPQHF. As DNA, the CDR3 is TGTGCCAGCTCACCAAGGGGGGATCAGCCCCAGCATTTT. Full variable domain (remainder filled in from reference TRBV18 and TRBJ1-5): NAGVMQNPRHLVRRRGQEARLRCSPMKGHSHVYWYRQLPEEGLKFMVYLQKENIIDESGMPKERFSAEFPKEGPSILRIQQVVRGDSAAYFCASSPRGDQPQHFGDGTRLSIL.

CDR3 sequence reads: CASSPWDNYGYTF. The CDR3 nucleotides are TGTGCCAGCAGTCCCTGGGACAACTATGGCTACACCTTC. V usage is TRBV28 and J usage is TRBJ1-2; a weak D match, TRBD1 (5 bases). Trimming stripped 5 bases from V and 2 bases from J, with 9 bases between. CDR3 length: 13 amino acids. CDR1 MDHEN and CDR2 SYDVKM come from the germline V gene.

This clone occurred a few times. The chain joins TRBV19 to TRBJ2-1; D could derive from TRBD1 or TRBD2 (5 bases each). CDR3 length equals 16 residues. The germline V gene encodes CDR1 LNHDA and CDR2 SQIVND (reference sequence). V was cut by 4 bases and J by 0 bases, with 13 bases left in between. In DNA form, the CDR3 reads TGTGCCAGTAGTAAGGTTCGGGGCAGCTCCTACAATGAGCAGTTCTTC. Translation: CASSKVRGSSYNEQFF.

Only a few counts were recorded for this clone. The chain combines TRBV28 with TRBJ1-5; tentative D call: TRBD1 (5 bases). Germline V gene sequence: CDR1 MDHEN, CDR2 SYDVKM. CDR3 length: 15 residues. V dropped 2 bases and J dropped 6 bases, with 14 bases sitting between them. Here the CDR3 reads CASSLEQGVGQPQHF. The CDR3 DNA reads TGTGCCAGCAGTTTAGAGCAGGGAGTAGGTCAGCCCCAGCATTTT.

The V call is TRBV2, the J call TRBJ2-1, with a tentative D call TRBD2 (6 bases). Looked up from germline, CDR1 is SNHLY and CDR2 is FYNNEI. Trimming pared 5 bases from V and 9 bases from J, leaving 20 bases between. The CDR3 has 15 amino acids. The chain's CDR3 is CASSLGDSRSGEQFF. The CDR3 nucleotides are TGTGCCAGCAGTTTGGGGGACTCCCGGAGTGGTGAGCAGTTCTTC. Based on the CDR3 plus reference TRBV2 and TRBJ2-1, the full variable domain is EPEVTQTPSHQVTQMGQEVILRCVPISNHLYFYWYRQILGQKVEFLVSFYNNEISEKSEIFDDQFSVERPDGSNFTLKIRSTKLEDSAMYFCASSLGDSRSGEQFFGPGTRLTVL.

This clone has just a few counts. This chain joins TRBV19 and TRBJ2-5; D might be TRBD1 (6 bases). V dropped 3 bases and J dropped 3 bases, with 17 bases sitting between them. This CDR3 region has 16 residues. CDR1 is LNHDA and CDR2 is SQIVND in the germline V gene (reference sequence). CDR3 in amino acids: CASSILSGSGEETQYF. The CDR3 DNA sequence: TGTGCCAGTAGTATCCTCTCGGGGTCAGGGGAAGAGACCCAGTACTTC.

The chain recombines TRBV6-6 with TRBJ2-3, with 9 positions matching TRBD2. Trimming took 7 bases from V and 4 from J; bases not matched to a gene: 12. Germline lookup yields CDR1 MNHNY and CDR2 SVGAGI (reference sequence). CDR3 length: 16 amino acids. CDR3 coding DNA: TGTGCCAGCACCCCACCAGGACTAGCGAGGCCAGATACGCAGTATTTT. This sequence encodes CASTPPGLARPDTQYF.

The V and J genes are TRBV7-2 and TRBJ1-4; D gene uncertain. The CDR3 runs to 15 residues. V lost 3 bases, J lost 0 bases, and 8 bases lay in between. Germline V gives CDR1 SGHTA, CDR2 FQGNSA. The CDR3 spells CASSFQATTNEKLFF. The DNA for the CDR3 is TGTGCCAGCAGCTTCCAGGCTACAACTAATGAAAAACTGTTTTTT.

This clone has just a few counts. The rearrangement uses TRBV29-1 and TRBJ2-7; D might be TRBD1 or TRBD2, each matching 5 bases. Germline CDR1 is SQVTM and CDR2 is ANQGSEA. CDR3 length: 12 amino acids. The V end lost 4 bases, the J end lost 5 bases, and 12 bases lay between the germline ends. DNA of the CDR3: TGCAGCGTTGCAGGGTCGGGAAACGAGCAGTACTTC. Residues: CSVAGSGNEQYF.

V usage is TRBV27 and J usage is TRBJ1-2, with 7 bases identical to TRBD1. V shed 6 bases, J shed 8 bases, and the junction held 12 bases outside the gene matches. The germline V gene encodes CDR1 MNHEY and CDR2 SMNVEV (reference sequence). This CDR3 region has 14 residues. The CDR3 loop reads CASSTTGKEEGYTF. The CDR3 nucleotides are TGTGCCAGCAGCACGACAGGGAAGGAGGAGGGCTACACCTTC.

The chain recombines TRBV30 with TRBJ2-3; weak D call: TRBD2 (7 bases). Between the trimmed V and J ends, which lost 1 base and 2 bases, there was a span of 13 bases. This CDR3 comprises 15 residues. Germline V gene data show CDR1 as GTSNPN and CDR2 as SVGIG (reference sequence). CDR3 residues: CAWSAGRGPTDTQYF. CDR3 sequence (DNA): TGTGCCTGGAGTGCTGGGCGGGGGCCCACAGATACGCAGTATTTT. The whole variable domain, filled in from reference TRBV30 and TRBJ2-3, reads SQTIHQWPATLVQPVGSPLSLECTVEGTSNPNLYWYRQAAGRGLQLLFYSVGIGQISSEVPQNLSASRPQDRQFILSSKKLLLSDSGFYLCAWSAGRGPTDTQYFGPGTRLTVL.

This clone was counted a single time. V usage is TRBV10-1 and J usage is TRBJ1-4; 7 positions match TRBD1. This CDR3 is 15 amino acids long. V gave up 3 bases and J gave up 8 bases; unmatched junction bases: 9. Germline loops: CDR1 WNHNN, CDR2 SYGVQD (reference sequence). The CDR3 is CASSESVNRGEKLFF. In nucleotides, the CDR3 is TGCGCCAGCAGTGAATCCGTTAACAGGGGAGAAAAACTGTTTTTT.

This chain connects TRBV7-9 to TRBJ1-2; D gene ambiguous. Trimming left V 3 bases short and J 4 bases short, with 9 bases between. The CDR3 consists of 13 residues. Germline loops: CDR1 SEHNR, CDR2 FQNEAQ (reference sequence). CDR3 protein: CASSFAQAYGYTF. The DNA for the CDR3 is TGTGCCAGCAGCTTCGCACAAGCCTATGGCTACACCTTC.

The chain recombines TRBV19 with TRBJ2-7, with unresolved D. Trimming stripped 9 bases from V and 8 bases from J, with 20 bases between. Looked up from germline, CDR1 is LNHDA and CDR2 is SQIVND (reference sequence). The CDR3 consists of 13 residues. Here the CDR3 DNA reads TGTGCCAGCAAGCCCGCGGATGGTAACAAGCAGTACTTC. This codes for CASKPADGNKQYF.

The DNA for the CDR3 is TGCGCCAGCAGTGATCGGGCAGATACGCAGTATTTT. As protein: CASSDRADTQYF. This sequence joins TRBV10-1 and TRBJ2-3; D gene unclear. The V gene lost 3 bases and the J gene lost 4 bases, with 5 bases spanning the gap. Germline-derived CDR1 and CDR2 are WNHNN and SYGVQD (reference sequence). This CDR3 spans 12 amino acids.